Each of the 25 T cell receptor beta chains below was sequenced from the same sample in a study of patients and donors after allogeneic stem cell transplantation. MiXCR, run by TCRdb on the RT-PCR reads, gives a single entry per CDR3 protein. Among about 960,000 distinct CDR3 sequences listed, roughly 18% were seen once. Material: blood, either unsorted or a sorted T cell fraction (not recorded which). All receptors derive from a human donor who was either an allogeneic HSCT recipient or a stem cell or donor lymphocyte infusion donor (not recorded which). It is not recorded whose cells these are; they may come from a transplant donor.

The J gene is TRBJ1-4, the V gene TRBV20-1; possibly TRBD1 for D (5 bases). The CDR3 extends over 16 amino acids. The V gene's germline CDR1 is DFQATT and CDR2 SNEGSKA (reference sequence). Trimming pared 0 bases from V and 7 bases from J, leaving 18 bases between. The CDR3 DNA reads TGCAGTGCTAGAGATTGGGGGTCGGGGACCGGTGAAAAACTGTTTTTT. Its protein product is CSARDWGSGTGEKLFF.

The sample holds a few counts of this clonotype. The rearrangement links TRBV12-3 or TRBV12-4 to TRBJ2-1; 11 bases line up with TRBD2. With 3 bases clipped from V and 9 bases from J, the junction kept 7 bases outside the gene matches. The CDR3 length is 15 residues. Here the CDR3 reads CASSFSGRAHGEQFF. The CDR3 DNA reads TGTGCCAGCAGTTTTAGCGGGAGGGCCCACGGTGAGCAGTTCTTC.

The rearrangement links TRBV7-2 to TRBJ2-3, with D possibly TRBD1 on 6 matching bases. Trimming took 4 bases from V and 4 from J, leaving 18 bases between them. The CDR3 is 16 residues long. The germline V gene has CDR1 SGHTA and CDR2 FQGNSA. The CDR3 coding sequence is TGTGCCAGCAGCTCAATGACAGGTTCCGTGGCAGATACGCAGTATTTT. Amino acid sequence: CASSSMTGSVADTQYF.

This clonotype was seen a handful of times. The junction and the germline gene differ at one end; a read error may be behind it. The chain couples TRBV25-1 to TRBJ2-3; D is undetermined. Germline V gene sequence: CDR1 MGHDK, CDR2 SYGVNS. CDR3 length: 11 amino acids. The CDR3 DNA reads as TGTGCCAGCAGTGAATATGGGTCCTATCGTTTT. Translation: CASSEYGSYRF.

The chain employs TRBV27 and TRBJ2-7, with a possible D match to TRBD1 (6 bases). Germline CDR1 is MNHEY and CDR2 is SMNVEV (reference sequence). Trimming pared 5 bases from V and 3 bases from J, leaving 23 bases between. There are 17 residues in the CDR3. CDR3 coding DNA: TGTGCCAGCAGTAAAGGGGGACGCGCACTTAGGGACTACGAGCAGTACTTC. As protein: CASSKGGRALRDYEQYF.

The sample holds a few counts of this clonotype. This chain links TRBV20-1 with TRBJ2-7, with 7 bases fitting TRBD1. V gave up 3 bases and J gave up 7 bases; unmatched junction bases: 12. Germline V CDR1 and CDR2: DFQATT, SNEGSKA (reference sequence). The CDR3 totals 14 residues. CDR3 nucleotides: TGCAGTGCTAGGGACACAGACAGGGCTCGGGAGCAGTACTTC. This gives the protein CSARDTDRAREQYF.

This clonotype was picked up a small number of times. The rearrangement uses TRBV20-1 and TRBJ2-7; 10 bases are a match to TRBD2. Germline CDR1 reads DFQATT; CDR2 reads SNEGSKA (reference sequence). V shed 3 bases, J shed 2 bases, and the junction held 4 bases outside the gene matches. The CDR3 is 14 amino acids. The CDR3 DNA sequence: TGCAGTGCTAGTAAAAGCGGGGGGGCCTACGAGCAGTACTTC. Its protein product is CSASKSGGAYEQYF.

This clonotype has a count of ten or more. The genes are TRBV7-2 and TRBJ2-5, with D perhaps matching TRBD1 (5 bases). The germline gives CDR1 SGHTA, CDR2 FQGNSA. V was pared by 4 bases and J by 2 bases, with 20 bases between. This CDR3 has 17 amino acids. CDR3 in DNA: TGTGCCAGCAGCTCCCCCCAGCAGGGCCGGTTACAAGAGACCCAGTACTTC. Protein: CASSSPQQGRLQETQYF.

This clonotype showed up just a few times. The chain employs TRBV10-3 and TRBJ1-2; D remains ambiguous. This CDR3 spans 13 amino acids. The germline gives CDR1 ENHRY, CDR2 SYGVKD. V gave up 0 bases and J gave up 4 bases, with 6 bases separating them. The CDR3 spells CAISESTAYGYTF. The CDR3 region has the DNA TGTGCCATCAGTGAGTCTACAGCCTATGGCTACACCTTC.

This clonotype was detected ten times or more. This chain links TRBV12-3 or TRBV12-4 with TRBJ1-1; 8 nucleotides align to TRBD1. V shed 3 bases and J 4 bases; nucleotides not matched to a gene: 7. The CDR3 totals 15 residues. CDR3 sequence: CASSLSGTGGTEAFF. The CDR3 DNA follows: TGTGCCAGCAGTTTGTCTGGGACAGGTGGCACTGAAGCTTTCTTT.

This chain joins TRBV6-2 or TRBV6-3 and TRBJ2-3, with 13 bases aligning to TRBD2. The V and J ends lost 6 bases and 6 bases, in that order; junction bases with no gene match: 9. Germline CDR1 and CDR2: MNHEY and SVGEGT. The CDR3 consists of 16 residues. CDR3 coding DNA: TGTGCCAGCAGACAAACTAGCGGGGGGGCGTTCGATACGCAGTATTTT. The encoded protein is CASRQTSGGAFDTQYF.

This clonotype was seen a handful of times. The chain has TRBV4-2 and TRBJ2-2; 9 bases are a match to TRBD1. In germline, CDR1 is LGHNA, CDR2 YNFKEQ. There are 16 residues in the CDR3. V dropped 4 bases and J dropped 4; count of bases not matched to a gene: 7. CDR3: CASSRTGQGVTGELFF. CDR3 nucleotides: TGTGCCAGCAGCCGGACGGGACAGGGAGTCACCGGGGAGCTGTTTTTT.

This clonotype has just a few counts. V gene TRBV6-1 combines with J gene TRBJ2-4, with D possibly matching TRBD1 (6 bases). Germline CDR1 MNHNS, CDR2 SASEGT. The CDR3 has 13 residues. The V end lost 3 bases, the J end lost 9 bases, and 12 bases lay between the germline ends. CDR3 loop: CASSEGTGRIQYF. CDR3 in DNA: TGTGCCAGCAGTGAGGGAACAGGGCGCATTCAGTACTTC.

This clonotype was recorded at least ten times. The rearrangement uses TRBV10-3 and TRBJ2-2, with TRBD2 matching 11 bases. Trimming took 10 bases from V and 4 from J; bases not matched to a gene: 11. Germline V CDR1 and CDR2: ENHRY, SYGVKD. The CDR3 sequence is 16 residues long. The CDR3 protein is CATSELAGDTTGELFF. CDR3 bases: TGTGCCACCTCTGAACTAGCGGGAGATACCACCGGGGAGCTGTTTTTT.

In this sample, this clonotype turned up once. The gene calls are TRBV9 and TRBJ2-2; 7 positions agree with TRBD1. The junction had 3 bases not matched to a gene; V was cut back by 3 bases and J by 1 base. CDR3 length equals 15 residues. Germline assignment: CDR1 SGDLS and CDR2 YYNGEE. The CDR3 spells CASSADRVNTGELFF. For the CDR3, the DNA is TGTGCCAGCAGCGCAGACAGGGTGAACACCGGGGAGCTGTTTTTT.

This clonotype has just a few counts. This chain connects TRBV20-1 to TRBJ2-1; no firm D call. CDR1 is DFQATT, CDR2 SNEGSKA, per germline (reference sequence). V lost 2 bases to trimming and J lost 2 bases, with 4 bases between them. The CDR3 spans 12 residues. CDR3 protein: CSARFPYNEQFF. The CDR3 nucleotides read TGCAGTGCTAGATTTCCCTACAATGAGCAGTTCTTC.

The rearrangement links TRBV6-1 to TRBJ2-4; tentative D call: TRBD2 (6 bases). Trimming cost V 10 bases and J 2 bases, with 15 bases left between them. The CDR3 extends over 14 amino acids. The germline V gene has CDR1 MNHNS and CDR2 SASEGT. CDR3 region: CATGGGLTKNIQYF. DNA of the CDR3: TGTGCCACCGGAGGAGGGCTAACCAAAAACATTCAGTACTTC.

The chain links TRBV29-1 to TRBJ2-5; no definite D call. Germline CDR1 is SQVTM and CDR2 is ANQGSEA. The CDR3 sequence is 12 residues long. Trimming cost V 4 bases and J 5 bases, with 11 bases left between them. Here the CDR3 reads CSVVGVLETQYF. Here the CDR3 DNA reads TGCAGCGTTGTCGGAGTGCTGGAGACCCAGTACTTC.

A few counts support this clonotype. The chain is built from TRBV28 and TRBJ2-5; D tentatively fits TRBD1 or TRBD2 (5 bases each). V was shortened by 1 base and J by 4 bases, with 10 bases between the two germline ends. CDR1 is MDHEN, CDR2 SYDVKM, per germline. The CDR3 has 14 amino acids. CDR3 bases: TGTGCCAGCAGTTTATTGCCAGGGAGAGAGACCCAGTACTTC. It specifies CASSLLPGRETQYF.

This clonotype was picked up many times. V is TRBV20-1 and J is TRBJ1-1; the D gene is possibly TRBD1 (6 bases). Germline V gene sequence: CDR1 DFQATT, CDR2 SNEGSKA (reference sequence). The CDR3 has 13 amino acids. Trimming stripped 5 bases from V and 7 bases from J, with 17 bases between. The CDR3 bases are TGCAGTGCTTTAACCGGGACACGCCTTGAAGCTTTCTTT. Protein: CSALTGTRLEAFF.

This rearrangement joins TRBV20-1 to TRBJ2-3; TRBD2 aligns across 7 bases. CDR1 is DFQATT, CDR2 SNEGSKA, per germline (reference sequence). The CDR3 contains 15 residues. Losses at the gene ends were 3 bases for V and 2 bases for J; bases not matched to a gene: 8. The CDR3 DNA follows: TGCAGTGCTAGGGGGGAGGGAAAGAACACAGATACGCAGTATTTT. It encodes CSARGEGKNTDTQYF.

The rearrangement joins TRBV12-3 or TRBV12-4 to TRBJ1-1; weak D call: TRBD1 (6 bases). The V gene lost 1 base and the J gene lost 4 bases, with 13 bases spanning the gap. This CDR3 comprises 15 residues. The CDR3 bases are TGTGCCAGCAGTTTAGAGGTCAGGGGCCCCACTGAAGCTTTCTTT. This encodes CASSLEVRGPTEAFF.

This clonotype was seen more than once but under ten times. The chain uses TRBV27 and TRBJ1-1, with D tentatively TRBD1 (5 bases). Trimming pared 0 bases from V and 0 bases from J, leaving 11 bases between. The CDR3 length is 16 residues. Per the germline V gene, CDR1 is MNHEY and CDR2 is SMNVEV (reference sequence). The CDR3 sequence: CASSLSGEVMNTEAFF. CDR3 sequence (DNA): TGTGCCAGCAGTTTATCGGGGGAGGTGATGAACACTGAAGCTTTCTTT.

In its sample, this clonotype was seen a few times. This rearrangement joins TRBV3-1 to TRBJ2-1, with 9 bases fitting TRBD2. CDR3 length equals 17 residues. V was clipped by 0 bases and J by 2 bases; unmatched bases: 5. From germline, CDR1 is LGHDT and CDR2 YNNKEL (reference sequence). The CDR3 sequence: CASSQDKGLATYNEQFF. Here the CDR3 DNA reads TGTGCCAGCAGCCAAGATAAAGGACTAGCGACCTACAATGAGCAGTTCTTC.

Many counts were recorded for this clonotype. The chain recombines TRBV20-1 with TRBJ2-7; no clear D gene. CDR1 and CDR2 from the germline V gene are DFQATT and SNEGSKA (reference sequence). Trimming stripped 3 bases from V and 1 base from J, with 10 bases between. This CDR3 has 13 amino acids. CDR3 nucleotide sequence: TGCAGTGCTAGCCCCATGAGTTCCTACGAGCAGTACTTC. This sequence encodes CSASPMSSYEQYF.